These 20 T cell receptor beta chains were all obtained from the same sample, sequenced in a study of blood T cell repertoires in COVID-19. Sequencing was performed with immunoSEQ multiplex PCR; in TCRdb, only in-frame clones are kept and a portion is missing. Among 300,000 to 350,000 clones listed, approximately 90% were seen once. Sequenced material: peripheral blood. These receptors all come from a woman aged 25 to 39 with COVID-19, enrolled during active disease.

The chain employs TRBV6-2 or TRBV6-3 and TRBJ1-1, with 7 bases matching TRBD1. From germline, CDR1 is MNHEY and CDR2 SVGEGT. V gave up 1 base and J gave up 4 bases; unmatched junction bases: 3. The CDR3 contains 14 residues. CDR3 bases: TGTGCCAGCAGTTACTTAGCAGGGGGCACTGAAGCTTTCTTT. Protein product: CASSYLAGGTEAFF.

The genes are TRBV27 and TRBJ1-2; tentative D call: TRBD1 (6 bases). CDR1 is MNHEY, CDR2 SMNVEV, per germline (reference sequence). Deletions cut 7 bases from V and 1 base from J, with 19 bases between. This CDR3 region has 16 residues. The CDR3 loop is CASKFSGTINNYGYTF. The CDR3 bases are TGTGCCAGCAAATTTTCCGGGACAATTAATAACTATGGCTACACCTTC.

The rearrangement uses TRBV6-5 and TRBJ2-7; TRBD2 matches at 7 bases. The germline V gene encodes CDR1 MNHEY and CDR2 SVGAGI. The CDR3 has 13 amino acids. The V segment lost 6 bases and the J segment 6 bases; nucleotides outside the gene matches: 8. This chain's CDR3 is CASRGGTFGEQYF. The CDR3 region has the DNA TGTGCCAGCAGGGGAGGGACGTTCGGCGAGCAGTACTTC.

The rearrangement joins TRBV4-1 to TRBJ1-1; TRBD1 is a possible D gene (5 bases). V shed 4 bases and J shed 4 bases, with 16 bases lying between them. The length of the CDR3 is 15 residues. The germline CDR1 and CDR2 sequences are MGHRA and YSYEKL. CDR3 amino acids: CASSPKGEVGTEAFF. The DNA of the CDR3 is TGCGCCAGCAGCCCCAAAGGGGAAGTGGGCACTGAAGCTTTCTTT.

The CDR3 nucleotides are TGTGCCACCAGCAGAGTCAGGGGTAGCACAGATACGCAGTATTTT. Its protein product is CATSRVRGSTDTQYF. The rearrangement joins TRBV15 to TRBJ2-3, with a tentative D call TRBD1 (6 bases). This CDR3 is built from 15 residues. V dropped 1 base and J dropped 0 bases, with 8 bases sitting between them. CDR1 LNHNV and CDR2 YYDKDF come from the germline V gene (reference sequence). The complete variable domain, with remaining parts taken from reference TRBV15 and TRBJ2-3, reads DAMVIQNPRYQVTQFGKPVTLSCSQTLNHNVMYWYQQKSSQAPKLLFHYYDKDFNNEADTPDNFQSRRPNTSFCFLDIRSPGLGDTAMYLCATSRVRGSTDTQYFGPGTRLTVL.

This clone was detected only once. V is TRBV7-2 and J is TRBJ1-2, with TRBD1 identical over 11 bases. Germline V lookup: CDR1 SGHTA, CDR2 FQGNSA. The CDR3 is 16 residues long. Unmatched junction bases numbered 10, after V lost 2 bases and J lost 8 bases. CDR3 in DNA: TGTGCCAGCAGCTTATTAACCGGGACAGGGGGAAAAGGCTACACCTTC. The encoded protein is CASSLLTGTGGKGYTF.

The J gene is TRBJ1-1, the V gene TRBV4-1; TRBD1 aligns across 9 bases. Germline V gene sequence: CDR1 MGHRA, CDR2 YSYEKL. V dropped 3 bases and J dropped 7; count of bases not matched to a gene: 6. The CDR3 is 14 residues long. This CDR3 reads CASSQGQGLYEAFF. The DNA of the CDR3 is TGCGCCAGCAGCCAGGGACAGGGTCTTTATGAAGCTTTCTTT.

Concerning this clone itself: Other DNA sequences within the sample encode an identical CDR3. V and J are TRBV2 and TRBJ2-1; D remains unclear. There are 14 residues in the CDR3. V was clipped by 7 bases and J by 0 bases, with 10 bases between them. Germline loops: CDR1 SNHLY, CDR2 FYNNEI. The CDR3, as DNA: TGTGCCAGCACTCCACGGAGCTCCTACAATGAGCAGTTCTTC. This sequence encodes CASTPRSSYNEQFF.

The V call is TRBV4-1, the J call TRBJ2-1; 7 nucleotides match TRBD1. V lost 1 base, J lost 9 bases, and 6 bases stayed unmatched. This CDR3 region has 14 residues. The germline V gene encodes CDR1 MGHRA and CDR2 YSYEKL. For the CDR3, the DNA is TGCGCCAGCAGCCAAGCCCAGGGGGAGCCTGAGCAGTTCTTC. The encoded protein is CASSQAQGEPEQFF.

The V call is TRBV4-1, the J call TRBJ2-7; 13 positions match TRBD2. CDR3 length equals 19 residues. The V gene's germline CDR1 is MGHRA and CDR2 YSYEKL. Losses at the gene ends were 1 base for V and 3 bases for J; bases not matched to a gene: 12. CDR3 in amino acids: CASSQALTGTSGEDYEQYF. DNA for the CDR3: TGCGCCAGCAGCCAAGCTCTAACCGGGACTAGCGGGGAAGACTACGAGCAGTACTTC.

The table lists this clone with a few counts. The chain is built from TRBV7-9 and TRBJ2-1; no reliable D call. This CDR3 has 15 amino acids. CDR1 is SEHNR and CDR2 is FQNEAQ in the germline V gene (reference sequence). V was clipped by 1 base and J by 5 bases, with 12 bases between them. The CDR3 loop reads CASSLEQTTDNEQFF. CDR3 sequence (DNA): TGTGCCAGCAGCTTAGAACAGACGACCGACAATGAGCAGTTCTTC.

This clone has a single count. The chain carries TRBV7-9 and TRBJ1-1; D may be TRBD1 (6 bases). Germline V gene sequence: CDR1 SEHNR, CDR2 FQNEAQ (reference sequence). The CDR3 has 15 amino acids. The V gene lost 1 base and the J gene lost 1 base, with 10 bases spanning the gap. The CDR3 coding sequence is TGTGCCAGCAGCTTAGTGGACAGACAGAACACTGAAGCTTTCTTT. Its protein is CASSLVDRQNTEAFF.

The V and J genes are TRBV19 and TRBJ1-2, with 9 positions matching TRBD1. The CDR3 length is 17 residues. Germline CDR1 reads LNHDA; CDR2 reads SQIVND (reference sequence). J gave up 2 bases and V 6 bases, and 13 bases lay outside the gene matches. The CDR3 coding sequence is TGTGCCAGTAGGGCCCTCCTAAACAGGGGGCCGAACTATGGCTACACCTTC. Amino acid sequence: CASRALLNRGPNYGYTF. The full variable domain, completed using reference TRBV19 and TRBJ1-2, is DGGITQSPKYLFRKEGQNVTLSCEQNLNHDAMYWYRQDPGQGLRLIYYSQIVNDFQKGDIAEGYSVSREKKESFPLTVTSAQKNPTAFYLCASRALLNRGPNYGYTFGSGTRLTVV.

The genes are TRBV6-5 and TRBJ2-7; TRBD2 is a possible D gene (6 bases). CDR1 is MNHEY, CDR2 SVGAGI, per germline. The CDR3 consists of 15 residues. Trimming removed 8 bases from V and 2 bases from J, with 19 bases in between. Here the CDR3 DNA reads TGTGCCAGCGGAAGGTCAACGGGGGTTACCTACGAGCAGTACTTC. Its protein is CASGRSTGVTYEQYF.

The V call is TRBV27, the J call TRBJ1-4; tentatively, D is TRBD1 (6 bases). Germline CDR1 MNHEY, CDR2 SMNVEV (reference sequence). V lost 5 bases and J lost 8, with 15 bases in between. The CDR3 is 14 amino acids. The CDR3 region has the DNA TGTGCCAGCAGTGTAGGGGGGGTCGGAGAAAAACTGTTTTTT. Its translation: CASSVGGVGEKLFF. Combining the CDR3 with reference TRBV27 and TRBJ1-4 gives the whole variable domain EAQVTQNPRYLITVTGKKLTVTCSQNMNHEYMSWYRQDPGLGLRQIYYSMNVEVTDKGDVPEGYKVSRKEKRNFPLILESPSPNQTSLYFCASSVGGVGEKLFFGSGTQLSVL.

This clone was observed once. The genes are TRBV3-1 (or the pseudogene TRBV3-2) and TRBJ1-2; 7 positions agree with TRBD1. V trimming: 5 bases; J trimming: 4 bases; junction bases outside the gene matches: 10. Germline V CDR1 and CDR2: LGHDT, YNNKEL (reference sequence). The CDR3 totals 15 residues. CDR3 region: CASSTGTAWSYGYTF. CDR3 DNA sequence: TGTGCCAGCAGCACCGGGACAGCCTGGAGCTATGGCTACACCTTC.

The V and J genes are TRBV5-1 and TRBJ2-1, with TRBD2 matching over 11 bases. The CDR3 extends over 15 amino acids. The V gene's germline CDR1 is SGHRS and CDR2 YFSETQ. V shed 3 bases and J 8 bases; nucleotides not matched to a gene: 7. CDR3 coding DNA: TGCGCCAGCAGCTCCACTAGCGGGAGTGGCGATGAGCAGTTCTTC. It encodes CASSSTSGSGDEQFF.

About this clone itself: Other DNA sequences in the sample encode the same CDR3. The chain uses TRBV5-1 and TRBJ2-7; D might be TRBD1 (6 bases). This CDR3 contains 14 residues. Trimming took off 0 bases at V and 2 bases at J, with 9 bases between the two ends. Germline lookup yields CDR1 SGHRS and CDR2 YFSETQ. The CDR3 here is CASSLEGGPYEQYF. In DNA form, the CDR3 reads TGCGCCAGCAGCTTGGAAGGGGGACCCTACGAGCAGTACTTC.

CDR3 amino acids: CASSPPMGSGETQYF. CDR3 in DNA: TGTGCCAGCTCACCACCGATGGGCTCCGGAGAGACCCAGTACTTC. This chain uses TRBV18 with TRBJ2-5; D is uncertain. The CDR3 length is 15 residues. V lost 0 bases and J lost 4, with 12 bases in between. Germline V CDR1 and CDR2: KGHSH, LQKENI. Looking up the rest from reference TRBV18 and TRBJ2-5 gives the full variable domain: NAGVMQNPRHLVRRRGQEARLRCSPMKGHSHVYWYRQLPEEGLKFMVYLQKENIIDESGMPKERFSAEFPKEGPSILRIQQVVRGDSAAYFCASSPPMGSGETQYFGPGTRLLVL.

This clone was found once. V gene TRBV21-1 combines with J gene TRBJ2-3; the listed D gene, TRBD2, was not tested against the DNA. TRBV21-1 represents a pseudogene. This CDR3 comprises 10 residues. The CDR3, as DNA: TGTGCCAGCAGCGCCGACGGGGAGTATTTT. Protein product: CASSADGEYF.